These 23 T cell receptor beta chains came from one sample sequenced in a study of cytomegalovirus exposure and HLA in healthy donors (dated by TCRdb to about 2017). Libraries were constructed by the immunoSEQ multiplex PCR assay. For the multiplex PCR, a mixture combining 60 forward primers for TCR Vbeta segments and 13 reverse primers for TCR Jbeta segments was used. Not all clones reach the TCRdb copy of this immuneACCESS table, which keeps in-frame sequences only. Checked studies attribute under half of the gap to unresolved V genes and leave the rest unexplained. The sample yields about 130,000 clones; about 82% were counted once. The top ten clones comprise roughly 5% of the sample. The specimen sequenced was PBMCs. The origin of the receptors is a man aged 25 to 45 in good health and CMV-seronegative.

V and J are TRBV5-6 and TRBJ2-7; 7 bases match TRBD1. Losses at the gene ends were 0 bases for V and 3 bases for J; bases not matched to a gene: 6. The CDR3 extends over 15 amino acids. Germline V gene data show CDR1 as SGHDT and CDR2 as YYEEEE. The CDR3 coding sequence is TGTGCCAGCAGCTTGGCCCCAGGGGGTTACTACGAGCAGTACTTC. Translation gives CASSLAPGGYYEQYF.

The rearrangement links TRBV5-5 to TRBJ2-5, with D possibly being TRBD2 (6 bases). Trimming removed 1 base at V and 4 bases at J, with 20 bases between. This CDR3 region has 17 residues. Per the germline V gene, CDR1 is SGHKS and CDR2 is YYEKEE (reference sequence). As DNA, the CDR3 is TGTGCCAGCAGCTTGACGAACGCGGGACGGGTGGGAGAGACCCAGTACTTC. It yields the protein CASSLTNAGRVGETQYF.

The chain links TRBV4-2 to TRBJ1-2; tentative D call: TRBD1 (6 bases). Trimming stripped 5 bases from V and 4 bases from J, with 17 bases between. The CDR3 totals 15 residues. The germline gives CDR1 LGHNA, CDR2 YNFKEQ. The CDR3 region has the DNA TGTGCCAGCAGCGCCGGGGGGGGGCAGGTCTATGGCTACACCTTC. Translated, it gives CASSAGGGQVYGYTF.

The chain combines TRBV28 with TRBJ1-5, with D uncertain. Between the trimmed V and J ends, which lost 3 bases and 3 bases, there was a span of 9 bases. Germline assignment: CDR1 MDHEN and CDR2 SYDVKM. This CDR3 spans 14 amino acids. In nucleotides, the CDR3 is TGTGCCAGCAGTTTGGAGTTTACCAATCAGCCCCAGCATTTT. It codes for CASSLEFTNQPQHF.

The J gene is TRBJ1-4, the V gene TRBV5-3; no clear D. TRBV5-3 is filed as an ORF, its function uncertain. The ends were cut back, 0 bases at V and 4 bases at J, with 4 bases in the middle. The CDR3 spans 13 residues. The CDR3 here is CARSLAFNEKLFF. The CDR3 bases are TGTGCCAGAAGCTTGGCTTTTAATGAAAAACTGTTTTTT.

For the CDR3, the DNA is TGTGCCAGCAGCAAAGTCGGACAGGGCTACAATGAGCAGTTCTTC. The encoded protein is CASSKVGQGYNEQFF. The chain is built from TRBV7-3 and TRBJ2-1; TRBD1 matches at 8 bases. CDR3 length: 15 residues. Germline CDR1 and CDR2: SGHTA and FQGTGA. V was pared by 5 bases and J by 3 bases, with 6 bases of the junction left unmatched.

The chain couples TRBV4-3 to TRBJ1-1; weak D call: TRBD1 (6 bases). The CDR3 has 15 amino acids. Looked up from germline, CDR1 is LGHNA and CDR2 is YSLEER. V lost 0 bases, J lost 5 bases, and 13 bases lay in between. Here the CDR3 reads CASSQDITGRTEAFF. For the CDR3, the DNA is TGCGCCAGCAGCCAAGATATAACAGGGCGGACTGAAGCTTTCTTT.

The V call is TRBV18, the J call TRBJ2-3; a possible D gene is TRBD1 (6 bases). This CDR3 has 13 residues. The ends were cut back, 2 bases at V and 4 bases at J, with 7 bases in the middle. In germline, CDR1 is KGHSH, CDR2 LQKENI. The CDR3 nucleotides read TGTGCCAGCTCACCAAACAGGGCAGATACGCAGTATTTT. This codes for CASSPNRADTQYF.

The genes are TRBV11-2 and TRBJ2-5; 8 positions match TRBD1. The DNA end lines up better with TRBJ2-7; the J call may be wrong. CDR3 size: 13 residues. CDR1 SGHAT and CDR2 FQNNGV come from the germline V gene. The CDR3 DNA reads TGTGCCAGCAGCTCGGGACAGGTAACCGAGCAGTACTTC. As protein: CASSSGQVTEQYF.

The V gene is TRBV29-1, the J gene TRBJ2-1; 10 positions match TRBD2. This CDR3 has 13 residues. Germline CDR1 reads SQVTM; CDR2 reads ANQGSEA. V dropped 7 bases and J dropped 5; count of bases not matched to a gene: 5. The CDR3 region is CSGHSGRHNEQFF. The CDR3 DNA follows: TGCAGCGGACATAGCGGGAGGCACAATGAGCAGTTCTTC.

The V call is TRBV15, the J call TRBJ1-2, with a possible D match to TRBD1 (6 bases). The V end was cut by 0 bases, the J end by 4 bases, with 24 bases between. The CDR3 totals 19 residues. Looked up from germline, CDR1 is LNHNV and CDR2 is YYDKDF (reference sequence). The CDR3 DNA follows: TGTGCCACCAGCAGAGAGGGGACACACAGTGGGGATTTTGTCTATGGCTACACCTTC. It translates to CATSREGTHSGDFVYGYTF.

J is TRBJ1-4 and V is TRBV4-1; perhaps TRBD1 as D (5 bases). The germline gives CDR1 MGHRA, CDR2 YSYEKL. V was shortened by 3 bases and J by 8 bases, with 16 bases between the two germline ends. This CDR3 spans 15 amino acids. Written as DNA, the CDR3 is TGCGCCAGCAGCCATACCGGGACTCTAGTGGAAAAACTGTTTTTT. The encoded protein is CASSHTGTLVEKLFF.

This clone appeared a few times. This chain joins TRBV6-5 and TRBJ1-2, with 7 bases fitting TRBD1. In germline, CDR1 is MNHEY, CDR2 SVGAGI. Trimming took 6 bases from V and 4 from J; bases not matched to a gene: 11. The CDR3 is made up of 15 amino acids. CDR3 region: CASRINRGGTYGYTF. CDR3 DNA: TGTGCCAGCAGGATAAACAGGGGTGGGACCTATGGCTACACCTTC.

This clone is a singleton in its sample. CDR3: CASSSGKNTEAFF. The CDR3 region has the DNA TGTGCCAGCTCATCCGGGAAGAACACTGAAGCTTTCTTT. The rearrangement links TRBV18 to TRBJ1-1; D unresolved. The CDR3 has 13 residues. The ends were cut back, 5 bases at V and 1 base at J, with 8 bases in the middle. CDR1 is KGHSH, CDR2 LQKENI, per germline.

A few counts support this clone. The same CDR3 arises from other DNA sequences in this sample as well. J is TRBJ1-1 and V is TRBV2; D possibly corresponds to TRBD1 (5 bases). The germline gives CDR1 SNHLY, CDR2 FYNNEI. The CDR3 sequence is 15 residues long. V lost 1 base and J 1 base, leaving 10 bases between the germline ends. In DNA form, the CDR3 reads TGTGCCAGCAGTGAAGGGCGCAGGGCGAACACTGAAGCTTTCTTT. The encoded protein is CASSEGRRANTEAFF. The whole variable domain, remainder taken from reference TRBV2 and TRBJ1-1, is EPEVTQTPSHQVTQMGQEVILRCVPISNHLYFYWYRQILGQKVEFLVSFYNNEISEKSEIFDDQFSVERPDGSNFTLKIRSTKLEDSAMYFCASSEGRRANTEAFFGQGTRLTVV.

The chain is built from TRBV10-3 and TRBJ1-2; a possible D gene is TRBD1 (6 bases). CDR3 length equals 12 residues. Germline lookup yields CDR1 ENHRY and CDR2 SYGVKD. Trimming pared 8 bases from V and 6 bases from J, leaving 13 bases between. CDR3 loop: CAIRGQQNGYTF. Written as DNA, the CDR3 is TGTGCCATCCGCGGACAGCAGAATGGCTACACCTTC.

The chain employs TRBV29-1 and TRBJ2-1, with 7 bases fitting TRBD2. The V gene end was trimmed by 4 bases and the J gene end by 3 bases; junction bases not matched to a gene: 3. CDR1 and CDR2 from the germline V gene are SQVTM and ANQGSEA. This CDR3 region has 13 residues. The CDR3 is CSVAREIYNEQFF. The CDR3 bases are TGCAGCGTTGCGCGGGAGATCTACAATGAGCAGTTCTTC.

In its sample, this clone was seen once. The CDR3 sequence: CARSSEAFF. CDR3 DNA: TGTGCCAGAAGCTCGGAGGCTTTCTTT. This chain uses TRBV5-3 with TRBJ1-1; D remains ambiguous. TRBV5-3 is an ORF, and what it does is uncertain. The CDR3 totals 9 residues. The V end lost 3 bases, the J end lost 11 bases, and 5 bases lay between the germline ends.

The rearrangement links TRBV15 to TRBJ1-3; D is ambiguous. CDR3 length equals 13 residues. V was shortened by 7 bases and J by 4 bases, with 11 bases between the two germline ends. CDR1 LNHNV and CDR2 YYDKDF come from the germline V gene (reference sequence). The CDR3 is CATTPAVGNTIYF. CDR3 bases: TGTGCCACCACTCCCGCAGTCGGAAACACCATATATTTT.

The chain combines TRBV5-4 with TRBJ1-3; D possibly corresponds to TRBD1 (5 bases). There are 15 residues in the CDR3. V lost 4 bases to trimming and J lost 5 bases, with 16 bases between them. Germline CDR1 and CDR2: SGHNT and YYREEE (reference sequence). The CDR3 DNA is TGTGCCAGCAGCCCAGGGCCGGAAACCAGAAACACCATATATTTT. Amino acids: CASSPGPETRNTIYF.

This CDR3 is CAWASGAGSYNEQFF. CDR3 coding DNA: TGTGCCTGGGCTTCCGGGGCGGGGTCCTACAATGAGCAGTTCTTC. The V and J genes are TRBV30 and TRBJ2-1, with D possibly TRBD2 on 6 matching bases. The V gene's germline CDR1 is GTSNPN and CDR2 SVGIG (reference sequence). The CDR3 sequence is 15 residues long. V was trimmed by 5 bases and J by 1 base, leaving 15 bases between them.

The genes are TRBV2 and TRBJ2-7, with 7 bases aligning to TRBD1. Germline V gene data show CDR1 as SNHLY and CDR2 as FYNNEI. Trimming removed 6 bases from V and 0 bases from J; junction bases left unmatched: 5. The CDR3 runs 14 residues. CDR3 loop: CASRKTGHSYEQYF. CDR3 DNA: TGTGCCAGCAGAAAGACAGGGCACTCCTACGAGCAGTACTTC.

This rearrangement joins TRBV7-2 to TRBJ2-1; 8 bases are a match to TRBD2. The germline V gene has CDR1 SGHTA and CDR2 FQGNSA. The ends lost 5 bases at V and 9 bases at J; junction bases unmatched: 12. CDR3 length: 15 amino acids. Here the CDR3 DNA reads TGTGCCAGCAGCCCCTACGGGAGGGCCCGGAGTGAGCAGTTCTTC. This encodes CASSPYGRARSEQFF.